These 15 T cell receptor beta chains originate from one sample sequenced in a study of blood T cell repertoires in COVID-19. The repertoire was sequenced with immunoSEQ multiplex PCR; TCRdb's copy has only in-frame clones and lacks some. Here the sample spans tens of thousands of clones, around nine tenths being singletons. The sample consisted of peripheral blood. All receptors derive from a woman aged 55-75 years with COVID-19, enrolled during active disease.

CDR3 sequence (DNA): TGTGCCAGCAGCTTAGCAGGGGTGAACACTGAAGCTTTCTTT. Encoded protein: CASSLAGVNTEAFF. The chain links TRBV7-8 to TRBJ1-1, with a weak D call TRBD1 (5 bases). V lost 0 bases, J lost 0 bases, and 5 bases lay in between. This CDR3 comprises 14 residues. Germline values: CDR1 SGHVS, CDR2 FQNEAQ.

The V gene is TRBV27, the J gene TRBJ2-3, with 11 nucleotides matching TRBD2. The CDR3 is 13 amino acids. Germline CDR1 and CDR2: MNHEY and SMNVEV (reference sequence). V lost 4 bases, J lost 8 bases, and 2 bases stayed unmatched. The CDR3 loop reads CASSWLAGGTQYF. CDR3 DNA sequence: TGTGCCAGCAGTTGGCTAGCGGGAGGTACGCAGTATTTT.

This chain joins TRBV11-3 and TRBJ2-7; D gene uncertain. Germline V gene sequence: CDR1 SGHNT, CDR2 YENEEA. The V end lost 3 bases, the J end lost 5 bases, and 14 bases lay between the germline ends. The CDR3 extends over 14 amino acids. The CDR3 sequence: CASSFTARSHEQYF. The CDR3 DNA reads as TGTGCCAGCAGCTTTACCGCTAGGTCCCACGAGCAGTACTTC.

The chain employs TRBV2 and TRBJ2-1, with a weak D call TRBD2 (6 bases). Deletions cut 5 bases from V and 0 bases from J, with 8 bases between. Looked up from germline, CDR1 is SNHLY and CDR2 is FYNNEI. The CDR3 extends over 14 amino acids. CDR3 bases: TGTGCCAGCAGTAATAGCGGCTCCTACAATGAGCAGTTCTTC. This encodes CASSNSGSYNEQFF. The full variable domain, completed using reference TRBV2 and TRBJ2-1, is EPEVTQTPSHQVTQMGQEVILRCVPISNHLYFYWYRQILGQKVEFLVSFYNNEISEKSEIFDDQFSVERPDGSNFTLKIRSTKLEDSAMYFCASSNSGSYNEQFFGPGTRLTVL.

J is TRBJ1-5 and V is TRBV19; 9 nucleotides line up with TRBD1. This CDR3 comprises 16 residues. Germline CDR1 and CDR2: LNHDA and SQIVND (reference sequence). V was clipped by 7 bases and J by 0 bases; unmatched bases: 7. Here the CDR3 DNA reads TGTGCCAGTACCCTGGGGACAGGGCATAGCAATCAGCCCCAGCATTTT. Its translation is CASTLGTGHSNQPQHF. Supplemented by reference TRBV19 and TRBJ1-5, the full variable domain reads DGGITQSPKYLFRKEGQNVTLSCEQNLNHDAMYWYRQDPGQGLRLIYYSQIVNDFQKGDIAEGYSVSREKKESFPLTVTSAQKNPTAFYLCASTLGTGHSNQPQHFGDGTRLSIL.

The chain is built from TRBV19 and TRBJ1-2; D may be TRBD1 (6 bases). Germline assignment: CDR1 LNHDA and CDR2 SQIVND (reference sequence). The CDR3 is 13 residues long. The V end lost 3 bases, the J end lost 7 bases, and 12 bases lay between the germline ends. The CDR3 sequence is CASSIAGERGYTF. For the CDR3, the DNA is TGTGCCAGTAGTATCGCAGGGGAGCGTGGCTACACCTTC.

V usage is TRBV11-3 and J usage is TRBJ2-2; no clear D. CDR1 SGHNT and CDR2 YENEEA come from the germline V gene. The ends were cut back, 0 bases at V and 4 bases at J, with 9 bases in the middle. This CDR3 is 15 amino acids long. This chain's CDR3 is CASSLESSGTGELFF. The CDR3 nucleotides read TGTGCCAGCAGCTTAGAGAGTTCGGGCACCGGGGAGCTGTTTTTT.

In this sample, this clone turned up once. The chain combines TRBV9 with TRBJ2-1; tentative D call: TRBD2 (6 bases). With 0 bases removed from V and 6 bases from J, the gap between germline ends came to 13 bases. This CDR3 has 15 residues. Germline CDR1 and CDR2: SGDLS and YYNGEE. Here the CDR3 DNA reads TGTGCCAGCAGCGTAGGTCAGGGAGGTTTCAATGAGCAGTTCTTC. It encodes CASSVGQGGFNEQFF. The variable domain in full, with the rest retrieved from reference TRBV9 and TRBJ2-1, is DSGVTQTPKHLITATGQRVTLRCSPRSGDLSVYWYQQSLDQGLQFLIQYYNGEERAKGNILERFSAQQFPDLHSELNLSSLELGDSALYFCASSVGQGGFNEQFFGPGTRLTVL.

The J gene is TRBJ1-1, the V gene TRBV28, with 9 bases fitting TRBD1. Germline lookup yields CDR1 MDHEN and CDR2 SYDVKM. This CDR3 is built from 16 residues. The V and J ends lost 3 bases and 4 bases, in that order; junction bases with no gene match: 9. The CDR3, as DNA: TGTGCCAGCAGTTTGGCTTCCACAGGGGGCGTCACTGAAGCTTTCTTT. Its protein product is CASSLASTGGVTEAFF.

The chain combines TRBV5-4 with TRBJ2-1; TRBD2 matches 12 bases. This CDR3 is built from 15 residues. Germline CDR1 SGHNT, CDR2 YYREEE (reference sequence). Trimming removed 5 bases from V and 7 bases from J; junction bases left unmatched: 7. This CDR3 reads CASRQRLAGENEQFF. Written as DNA, the CDR3 is TGTGCCAGCAGGCAGAGACTAGCGGGAGAGAATGAGCAGTTCTTC.

V gene TRBV6-6 combines with J gene TRBJ1-2; TRBD1 matches at 8 bases. The CDR3 spans 16 residues. J gave up 4 bases and V 2 bases, and 9 bases lay outside the gene matches. Germline V gene data show CDR1 as MNHNY and CDR2 as SVGAGI (reference sequence). CDR3 coding DNA: TGTGCCAGCAGTTACGATACGCGGACAGGGCTCTATGGCTACACCTTC. It specifies CASSYDTRTGLYGYTF.

The CDR3: CASSLAPSGIVYEQYF. The CDR3 coding sequence is TGTGCCAGCAGCTTAGCCCCTAGCGGGATTGTCTACGAGCAGTACTTC. This sequence joins TRBV11-2 and TRBJ2-7, with 9 bases that match TRBD2. The germline CDR1 and CDR2 sequences are SGHAT and FQNNGV. J gave up 3 bases and V 1 base, and 7 bases lay outside the gene matches. This CDR3 is 16 amino acids long.

This rearrangement joins TRBV3-1 (or the pseudogene TRBV3-2) to TRBJ2-7, with TRBD2 as a possible D gene (5 bases). CDR3 length: 13 amino acids. The germline CDR1 and CDR2 sequences are LGHDT and YNNKEL (reference sequence). The V and J ends lost 4 bases and 3 bases respectively, with 10 bases between them. CDR3 in amino acids: CASSPGLHYEQYF. The CDR3 nucleotides are TGTGCCAGCAGCCCCGGACTCCACTACGAGCAGTACTTC.

The chain links TRBV5-4 to TRBJ2-2; 9 positions match TRBD2. This CDR3 has 17 amino acids. Germline V gene data show CDR1 as SGHNT and CDR2 as YYREEE (reference sequence). Trimming cost V 3 bases and J 4 bases; bases outside gene matches: 10. The CDR3 nucleotides are TGTGCCAGCAGCTGGAACTTAGCGGGAGCGGGCACCGGGGAGCTGTTTTTT. Its protein is CASSWNLAGAGTGELFF.

V gene TRBV19 combines with J gene TRBJ2-7; TRBD2 aligns across 8 bases. Trimming took 3 bases from V and 4 from J; bases not matched to a gene: 2. CDR3 length equals 13 residues. Per the germline V gene, CDR1 is LNHDA and CDR2 is SQIVND (reference sequence). The CDR3 DNA reads as TGTGCCAGTAGTATTGCTAGCGGGTACGAGCAGTACTTC. The encoded protein is CASSIASGYEQYF. Variable domain in full (rest from reference TRBV19 and TRBJ2-7): DGGITQSPKYLFRKEGQNVTLSCEQNLNHDAMYWYRQDPGQGLRLIYYSQIVNDFQKGDIAEGYSVSREKKESFPLTVTSAQKNPTAFYLCASSIASGYEQYFGPGTRLTVT.